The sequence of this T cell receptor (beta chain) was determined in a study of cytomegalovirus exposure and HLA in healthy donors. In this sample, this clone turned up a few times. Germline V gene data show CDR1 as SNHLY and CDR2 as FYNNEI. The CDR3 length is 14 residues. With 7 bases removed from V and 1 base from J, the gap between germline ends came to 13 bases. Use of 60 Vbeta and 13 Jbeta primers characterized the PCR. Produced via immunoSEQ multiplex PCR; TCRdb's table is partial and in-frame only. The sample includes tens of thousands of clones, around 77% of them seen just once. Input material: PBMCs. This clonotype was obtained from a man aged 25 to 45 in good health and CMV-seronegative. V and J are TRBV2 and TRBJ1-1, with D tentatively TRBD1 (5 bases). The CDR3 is CASTVTGPNTEAFF. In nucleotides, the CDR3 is TGTGCCAGCACGGTAACAGGCCCGAACACTGAAGCTTTCTTT.